The rows below give T cell receptor beta chains drawn from one sample of a study of T cells in Graves' hyperthyroidism and ophthalmopathy. One entry per CDR3 protein, called by TCRdb with MiXCR from the multiplex PCR reads. The table includes roughly 550,000 distinct CDR3 sequences, roughly 15% detected once. Sequencing used blood. All receptors derive from a woman aged 25-40 years with Graves' ophthalmopathy. Both conserved end residues are part of each CDR3. The order of the fields is clone size, D gene, J gene, V gene, CDR3 protein, CDR3 DNA. The D gene is left open where the match is weak. The size of a clone is reported for some rows only, either as once, few or many, or as a class for expanded clones.

>few|NA|TRBJ2-2|TRBV5-6
CASSWGTGELFF
TGTGCCAGCAGTTGGGGCACCGGGGAGCTGTTTTTT
>many|NA|TRBJ2-3|TRBV20-1
CSALPGTDTQYF
TGCAGTGCCCTCCCGGGGACAGATACGCAGTATTTT
>NA|NA|TRBJ2-5|TRBV6-6
CASSYSPLGTQYF
TGTGCCAGCAGTTACTCCCCCCTGGGGACCCAGTACTTC
>many|TRBD1|TRBJ1-5|TRBV20-1
CSVLTDRGNQPQHF
TGCAGCGTGCTTACCGACAGGGGAAATCAGCCCCAGCATTTT
>few|NA|TRBJ2-5|TRBV7-9
CASSSAGRRQETQYF
TGTGCCAGCAGCTCGGCAGGCAGGAGGCAAGAGACCCAGTACTTC
>NA|NA|TRBJ2-5|TRBV18
CASSTGFQETQYF
TGTGCCAGCTCAACGGGGTTCCAAGAGACCCAGTACTTC
>NA|NA|TRBJ2-3|TRBV6-5
CASSYSKSQAVSTDTQYF
TGTGCCAGCAGTTACTCGAAGTCCCAAGCGGTTAGCACAGATACGCAGTATTTT
>NA|TRBD2|TRBJ2-7|TRBV7-2
CASSFVAGGLYEQYF
TGTGCCAGCAGCTTTGTAGCGGGAGGCTTATACGAGCAGTACTTC
>many|NA|TRBJ1-1|TRBV11-2
CASSLYGIAEAFF
TGTGCCAGCAGCTTATACGGTATCGCTGAAGCTTTCTTT
>few|NA|TRBJ1-1|TRBV6-5
CASSYLGEINTEAFF
TGTGCCAGCAGTTACCTCGGGGAGATTAACACTGAAGCTTTCTTT
>few|NA|TRBJ2-1|TRBV27
CASSPSWGFNEQFF
TGTGCCAGCAGCCCTTCTTGGGGCTTCAATGAGCAGTTCTTC
>many|TRBD1|TRBJ2-1|TRBV28
CASSGTGASSYNEQFF
TGTGCCAGCAGTGGGACAGGGGCCAGCTCCTACAATGAGCAGTTCTTC
>NA|NA|TRBJ2-1|TRBV14
CASSQPRFWYNEQFF
TGTGCCAGCAGCCAACCCAGGTTCTGGTACAATGAGCAGTTCTTC
>many|TRBD1|TRBJ2-3|TRBV12-5
CASGLGQGAIADTQYF
TGTGCTAGTGGTTTAGGACAGGGGGCTATCGCAGATACGCAGTATTTT
>few|TRBD1|TRBJ1-5|TRBV2
CASGWDSSNQPQHF
TGTGCCAGCGGCTGGGACAGTTCTAATCAGCCCCAGCATTTT
>many|TRBD1|TRBJ2-2|TRBV5-1
CASSWTGPGTGELFF
TGCGCCAGCAGCTGGACAGGGCCGGGGACCGGGGAGCTGTTTTTT
>NA|NA|TRBJ1-2|TRBV29-1
CSVGGGLDGYTF
TGCAGCGTTGGGGGGGGTTTGGATGGCTACACCTTC
>many|NA|TRBJ2-3|TRBV6-2/TRBV6-3
CASSYSASATDTQYF
TGTGCCAGCAGTTACTCCGCTAGCGCTACAGATACGCAGTATTTT
>few|NA|TRBJ1-1|TRBV6-2/TRBV6-3
CASSPRHMNTEAFF
TGTGCCAGCAGCCCGAGACACATGAACACTGAAGCTTTCTTT
>many|NA|TRBJ1-6|TRBV20-1
CSASEAGQYSPLHF
TGCAGTGCTAGCGAGGCGGGCCAATATTCACCCCTCCACTTT
>many|NA|TRBJ1-1|TRBV27
CASSFGGNAGTIATEAFF
TGTGCCAGCAGTTTTGGGGGAAACGCCGGGACGATCGCTACTGAAGCTTTCTTT
>few|NA|TRBJ1-5|TRBV28
CASSSGAQPQHF
TGTGCCAGCAGTTCAGGGGCACAGCCCCAGCATTTT
>few|NA|TRBJ2-1|TRBV24-1
CATSGESGLYNEQFF
TGTGCCACCAGTGGCGAGAGCGGACTGTACAATGAGCAGTTCTTC